This T cell receptor (beta chain) was obtained from a study of neurological immune-mediated disorders. General study points: The multiple sclerosis repertoire cluster was not associated with any clinical or MRI feature, with the authors stating that larger cohorts are needed. HTLV-1-associated myelopathy displayed the greatest TCR clonal expansion, and multiple sclerosis exhibited the smallest, lower than that of healthy controls.

This clonotype was observed at least ten times. What it recognizes is unknown. A single record per CDR3 protein comes from TCRdb applying MiXCR to the 5' RACE reads. The sample includes about 33,000 distinct CDR3 sequences, 1.5% seen only once; the top ten take 9.2%. This CDR3 is 16 amino acids long. Germline V CDR1 and CDR2: SGHTA, FQGTGA. The V end was cut by 2 bases, the J end by 5 bases, with 16 bases between. V is TRBV7-3 and J is TRBJ2-1, with a possible D match to TRBD2 (7 bases). The sequence was obtained from a woman in her thirties with multiple sclerosis. The sample consisted of PBMCs. The CDR3: CASSLVGGGLDNEQFF. In DNA, the CDR3 is TGTGCCAGCAGCTTAGTCGGCGGGGGCCTTGACAATGAGCAGTTCTTC.